This T cell receptor beta chain appears in the sequencing data of a study of T cells expressing NK-cell markers. Study-level information: Researchers got TCR beta repertoires out of sorted CD3+CD56+NKG2C+, CD3+CD56+NKG2C- and CD3+CD56-NKG2C+ T cells. Study observations and caveats: Questions lingered over whether expanded NKG2C+ T cell clones were HCMV-specific. Similarly, these clonotypes led the CD3+CD56-NKG2C+ fraction as well in a handful of donors.

Generation of TCR beta cDNA was performed by 5'RACE template switching incorporating UMIs. From its re-call of the 5' RACE reads, TCRdb lists each CDR3 protein once, without DNA. With 250,000 to 300,000 distinct CDR3 sequences in the sample, the ten largest clones hold 4% to 4.5%. With respect to this clonotype: Its antigen is currently unknown.

The CDR3 consists of 22 residues. CDR1 and CDR2 from the germline V gene are DFQATT and SNEGSKA (reference sequence). Sequencing input: blood T cells: a sorted CD56 or NKG2C T cell subset, CD4+ or CD8+ T cells, or bulk PBMC T cells (not recorded which). This rearrangement joins TRBV20-1 to TRBJ2-4; as DNA is missing, the TRBD2 call by TCRdb cannot be tested. The receptor comes from a woman between 18 and 75 years old in good health. The CDR3 sequence is CSARDSGPHLAGGMLAKNIQYF.